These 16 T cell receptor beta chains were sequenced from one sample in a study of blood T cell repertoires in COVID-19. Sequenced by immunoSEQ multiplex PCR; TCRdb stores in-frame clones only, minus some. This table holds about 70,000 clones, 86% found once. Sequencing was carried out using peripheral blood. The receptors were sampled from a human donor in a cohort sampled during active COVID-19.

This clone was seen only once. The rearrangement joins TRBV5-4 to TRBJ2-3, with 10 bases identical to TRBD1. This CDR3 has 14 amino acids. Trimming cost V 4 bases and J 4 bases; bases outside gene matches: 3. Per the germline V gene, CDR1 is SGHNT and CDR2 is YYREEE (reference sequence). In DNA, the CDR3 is TGTGCCAGCAGCCGGGACAGGGGAGCAGATACGCAGTATTTT. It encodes CASSRDRGADTQYF.

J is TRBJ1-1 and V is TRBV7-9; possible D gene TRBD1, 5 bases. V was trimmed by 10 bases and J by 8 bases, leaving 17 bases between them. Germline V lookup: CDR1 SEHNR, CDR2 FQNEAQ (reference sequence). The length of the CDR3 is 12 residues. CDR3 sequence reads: CATLRRGEEAFF. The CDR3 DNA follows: TGTGCCACCCTCCGCCGGGGGGAGGAAGCTTTCTTT. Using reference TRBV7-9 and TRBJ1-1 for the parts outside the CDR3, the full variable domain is DTGVSQNPRHKITKRGQNVTFRCDPISEHNRLYWYRQTLGQGPEFLTYFQNEAQLEKSRLLSDRFSAERPKGSFSTLEIQRTEQGDSAMYLCATLRRGEEAFFGQGTRLTVV.

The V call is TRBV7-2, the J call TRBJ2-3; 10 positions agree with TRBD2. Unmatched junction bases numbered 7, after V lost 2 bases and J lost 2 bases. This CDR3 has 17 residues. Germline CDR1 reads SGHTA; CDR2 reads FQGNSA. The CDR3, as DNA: TGTGCCAGCAGCTTAAAGCGGGGGGGCCCCCCCACAGATACGCAGTATTTT. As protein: CASSLKRGGPPTDTQYF. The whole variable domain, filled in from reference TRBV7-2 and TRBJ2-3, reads GAGVSQSPSNKVTEKGKDVELRCDPISGHTALYWYRQSLGQGLEFLIYFQGNSAPDKSGLPSDRFSAERTGGSVSTLTIQRTQQEDSAVYLCASSLKRGGPPTDTQYFGPGTRLTVL.

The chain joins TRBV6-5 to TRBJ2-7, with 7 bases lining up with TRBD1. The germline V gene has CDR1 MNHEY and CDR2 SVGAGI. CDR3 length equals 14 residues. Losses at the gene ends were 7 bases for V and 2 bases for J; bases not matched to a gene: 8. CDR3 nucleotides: TGTGCCAGCAAGAAAGGGGGCATAGCCTACGAGCAGTACTTC. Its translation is CASKKGGIAYEQYF.

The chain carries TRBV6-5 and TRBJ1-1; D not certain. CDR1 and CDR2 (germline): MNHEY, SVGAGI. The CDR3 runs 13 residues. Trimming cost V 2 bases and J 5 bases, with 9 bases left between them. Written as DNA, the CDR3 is TGTGCCAGCAGTTACGAGGGCGGGACTGAAGCTTTCTTT. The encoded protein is CASSYEGGTEAFF.

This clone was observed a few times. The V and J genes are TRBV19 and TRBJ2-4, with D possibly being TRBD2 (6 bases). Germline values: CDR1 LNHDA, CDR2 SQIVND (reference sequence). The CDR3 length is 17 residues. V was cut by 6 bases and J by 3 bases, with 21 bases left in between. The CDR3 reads CASSHVSGGIDKNIQYF. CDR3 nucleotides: TGTGCCAGTAGCCATGTGAGTGGGGGGATTGACAAAAACATTCAGTACTTC. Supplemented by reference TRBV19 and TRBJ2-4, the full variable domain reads DGGITQSPKYLFRKEGQNVTLSCEQNLNHDAMYWYRQDPGQGLRLIYYSQIVNDFQKGDIAEGYSVSREKKESFPLTVTSAQKNPTAFYLCASSHVSGGIDKNIQYFGAGTRLSVL.

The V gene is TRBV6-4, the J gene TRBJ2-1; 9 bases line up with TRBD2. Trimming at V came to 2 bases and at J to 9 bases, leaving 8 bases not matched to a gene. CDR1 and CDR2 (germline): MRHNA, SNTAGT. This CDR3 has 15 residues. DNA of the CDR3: TGTGCCAGCAGTGACATAGCGGGGGCCCAGGGTGAGCAGTTCTTC. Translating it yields CASSDIAGAQGEQFF.

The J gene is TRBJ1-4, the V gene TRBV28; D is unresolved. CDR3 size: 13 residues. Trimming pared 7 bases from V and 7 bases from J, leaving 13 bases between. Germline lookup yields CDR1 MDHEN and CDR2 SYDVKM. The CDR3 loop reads CASTAGKFEKLFF. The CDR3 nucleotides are TGTGCCAGCACCGCGGGGAAGTTTGAAAAACTGTTTTTT.

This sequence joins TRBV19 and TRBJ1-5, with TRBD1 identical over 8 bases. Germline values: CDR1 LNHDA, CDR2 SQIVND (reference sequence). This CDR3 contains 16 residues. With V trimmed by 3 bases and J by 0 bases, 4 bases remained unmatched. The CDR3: CASSMDRANSNQPQHF. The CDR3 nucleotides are TGTGCCAGTAGTATGGACAGGGCGAATAGCAATCAGCCCCAGCATTTT.

Here the CDR3 reads CASSLDRGDRTTGELFF. The CDR3 region has the DNA TGTGCCAGCAGCTTAGATCGGGGGGACAGGACAACCGGGGAGCTGTTTTTT. This chain connects TRBV7-9 to TRBJ2-2; a possible D gene is TRBD1 (8 bases). Trimming took off 1 base at V and 5 bases at J, with 17 bases between the two ends. CDR1 is SEHNR, CDR2 FQNEAQ, per germline (reference sequence). The CDR3 has 17 residues.

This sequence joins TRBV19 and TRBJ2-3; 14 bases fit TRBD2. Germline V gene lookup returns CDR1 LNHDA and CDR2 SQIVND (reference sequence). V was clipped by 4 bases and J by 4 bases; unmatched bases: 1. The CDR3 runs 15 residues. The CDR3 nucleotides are TGTGCCAGTAGTAAGACTAGCGGGGGGGCAGATACGCAGTATTTT. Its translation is CASSKTSGGADTQYF.

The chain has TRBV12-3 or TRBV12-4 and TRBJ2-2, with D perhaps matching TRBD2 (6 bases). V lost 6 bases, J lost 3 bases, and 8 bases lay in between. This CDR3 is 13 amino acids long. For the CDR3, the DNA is TGTGCCAGCAGGTCGGGGGACACCGGGGAGCTGTTTTTT. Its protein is CASRSGDTGELFF.

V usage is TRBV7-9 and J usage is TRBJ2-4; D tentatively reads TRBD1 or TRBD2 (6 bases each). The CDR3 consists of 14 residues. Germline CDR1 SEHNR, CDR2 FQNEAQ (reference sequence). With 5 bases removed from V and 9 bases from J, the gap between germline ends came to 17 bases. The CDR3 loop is CASSKGGREGIQYF. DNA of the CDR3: TGTGCCAGCAGCAAAGGGGGGCGCGAGGGCATTCAGTACTTC.

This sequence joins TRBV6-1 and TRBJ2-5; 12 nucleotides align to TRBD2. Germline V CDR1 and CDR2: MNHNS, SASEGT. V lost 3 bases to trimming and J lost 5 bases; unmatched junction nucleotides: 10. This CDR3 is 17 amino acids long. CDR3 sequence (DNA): TGTGCCAGCAGTGACGGTCTAGCGGGGGGGTTAGGGGAGACCCAGTACTTC. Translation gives CASSDGLAGGLGETQYF.

The CDR3 DNA reads TGCGCCAGCAGCCAAGGTAAGGGAGCGACTGAAGCTTTCTTT. Protein product: CASSQGKGATEAFF. The chain links TRBV4-1 to TRBJ1-1; D unresolved. The CDR3 contains 14 residues. V was cut by 1 base and J by 5 bases, with 11 bases left in between. Germline lookup yields CDR1 MGHRA and CDR2 YSYEKL.

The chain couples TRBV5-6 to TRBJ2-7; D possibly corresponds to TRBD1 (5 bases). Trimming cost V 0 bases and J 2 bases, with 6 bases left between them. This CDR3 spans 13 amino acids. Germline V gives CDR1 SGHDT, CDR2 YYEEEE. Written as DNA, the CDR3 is TGTGCCAGCAGCTTGGAGGGGACCTACGAGCAGTACTTC. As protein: CASSLEGTYEQYF.